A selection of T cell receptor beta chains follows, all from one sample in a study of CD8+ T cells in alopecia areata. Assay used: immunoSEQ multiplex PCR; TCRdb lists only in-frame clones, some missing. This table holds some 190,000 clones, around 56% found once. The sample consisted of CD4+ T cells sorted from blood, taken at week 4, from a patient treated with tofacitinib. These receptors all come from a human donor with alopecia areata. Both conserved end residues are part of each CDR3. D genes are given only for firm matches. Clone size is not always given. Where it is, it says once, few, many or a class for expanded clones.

DNA: TGCGCCAGCAGCTTGGGAGATACGCAGTATTTT
CDR3: CASSLGDTQYF
J: TRBJ2-3
V: TRBV5-1
D: .
size: few

DNA: TGTGCCATCTCAGGCTTAGGCTACGAGCAGTACTTC
CDR3: CAISGLGYEQYF
J: TRBJ2-7
V: TRBV10-3
D: .
size: .

DNA: TGTGCCAGCAGCGCACCTTCCGGGACGCAGGGGACCCAGTACTTC
CDR3: CASSAPSGTQGTQYF
J: TRBJ2-5
V: TRBV27
D: .
size: .

DNA: TGTGCCAGCAGCGAAGATCCGGGACAGGCAATGAACACTGAAGCTTTCTTT
CDR3: CASSEDPGQAMNTEAFF
J: TRBJ1-1
V: TRBV5-8
D: TRBD1
size: few

DNA: TGTGCCAGCAGCTTAGCCCGGGAGACCCAGTACTTC
CDR3: CASSLARETQYF
J: TRBJ2-5
V: TRBV7-2
D: .
size: .

DNA: TGTGCCAGCAGTTACGGGGCCCAAGAGACCCAGTACTTC
CDR3: CASSYGAQETQYF
J: TRBJ2-5
V: TRBV28
D: .
size: .

DNA: TGTGCCAGCAGTTGGGGAGGGAGATCGAATGAGCAGTTCTTC
CDR3: CASSWGGRSNEQFF
J: TRBJ2-1
V: TRBV28
D: TRBD2
size: medium-sized

DNA: TGCGCCAGCAGTCCTTCGACAGGGCTAAGCAAAAACATTCAGTACTTC
CDR3: CASSPSTGLSKNIQYF
J: TRBJ2-4
V: TRBV23-1
D: TRBD1
size: once

DNA: TGCGCCAGCAGCGATAATCCTACTGGACCCACCTACGAGCAGTACTTC
CDR3: CASSDNPTGPTYEQYF
J: TRBJ2-7
V: TRBV5-1
D: .
size: .

DNA: TGTGCCAGCAGCCGCATACGAACAGGGATGCACGAGCAGTACTTC
CDR3: CASSRIRTGMHEQYF
J: TRBJ2-7
V: TRBV14
D: .
size: .

DNA: TGTGCCAGCAGAGACACCACTAATAGCAATCAGCCCCAGCATTTT
CDR3: CASRDTTNSNQPQHF
J: TRBJ1-5
V: TRBV2
D: .
size: .

DNA: TGTGCCAGCAGCTTAGGTGGACGCTCCAGAGAGACCCAGTACTTC
CDR3: CASSLGGRSRETQYF
J: TRBJ2-5
V: TRBV7-2
D: .
size: few

DNA: TGTGCCAGCATGACAGGGGTAGAGACCCAGTACTTC
CDR3: CASMTGVETQYF
J: TRBJ2-5
V: TRBV6-1
D: TRBD1
size: once

DNA: TGCAGCGTTGTCTTGGTCGTAGCTTTCTTT
CDR3: CSVVLVVAFF
J: TRBJ1-1
V: TRBV29-1
D: .
size: .

DNA: .
CDR3: CASSKAAVFGGGAKNIQYF
J: TRBJ2-4
V: TRBV21-1
D: .
size: .

DNA: TGCAGCGTTGAAGATGGGAAAGGTAGCTCCTACGAGCAGTACTTC
CDR3: CSVEDGKGSSYEQYF
J: TRBJ2-7
V: TRBV29-1
D: .
size: .

DNA: TGCGCCAGCAGCTTAGGACTAGCGGGAGGCCTCCACTACGAGCAGTACTTC
CDR3: CASSLGLAGGLHYEQYF
J: TRBJ2-7
V: TRBV5-1
D: TRBD2
size: .

DNA: TGTGCCTGGAGTGTGGGCAGGCCGAACACTGAAGCTTTCTTT
CDR3: CAWSVGRPNTEAFF
J: TRBJ1-1
V: TRBV30
D: .
size: .

DNA: TGTGCCAGCAGTTACGTGAGGTTGGAGACCCAGTACTTC
CDR3: CASSYVRLETQYF
J: TRBJ2-5
V: TRBV6-5
D: .
size: .

DNA: TGTGCCAGCAGCCAAGATTGGCAGGGGGTCTACAATGAGCAGTTCTTC
CDR3: CASSQDWQGVYNEQFF
J: TRBJ2-1
V: TRBV4-2
D: TRBD1
size: .

DNA: TGTGCCAGCAGCTTAGTCTGGGGGCAAGAGACCCAGTACTTC
CDR3: CASSLVWGQETQYF
J: TRBJ2-5
V: TRBV7-2
D: .
size: .

DNA: TGCGCCAGCAGCCCACTCCCTATTTCGATGTATAGCAATCAGCCCCAGCATTTT
CDR3: CASSPLPISMYSNQPQHF
J: TRBJ1-5
V: TRBV5-1
D: .
size: .

DNA: TGCAGCGTTGAAGATCAGAACAGGGGTCGGGAGCAGTACTTC
CDR3: CSVEDQNRGREQYF
J: TRBJ2-7
V: TRBV29-1
D: TRBD1
size: .

DNA: TGTGCCAGCAGCGTTAGCGGGCGAGGGACGGAGACCCAGTACTTC
CDR3: CASSVSGRGTETQYF
J: TRBJ2-5
V: TRBV7-6
D: TRBD2
size: .

DNA: TGTGCCAGTAGTATACAGGCCCAGCTAGCCAAAAACATTCAGTACTTC
CDR3: CASSIQAQLAKNIQYF
J: TRBJ2-4
V: TRBV19
D: .
size: .

DNA: TGCAGCGTTGAATACAGGACAGGGGCTGCTGGGGCCAACGTCCTGACTTTC
CDR3: CSVEYRTGAAGANVLTF
J: TRBJ2-6
V: TRBV29-1
D: TRBD1
size: few

DNA: TGTGCCAGTAGCCCACAGGGGTTCACCTACGAGCAGTACTTC
CDR3: CASSPQGFTYEQYF
J: TRBJ2-7
V: TRBV19
D: TRBD1
size: .

DNA: TGCGCCAGCGGCCATACAGCGGGAGGGCCAGGGGAGCAGTACTTC
CDR3: CASGHTAGGPGEQYF
J: TRBJ2-7
V: TRBV5-1
D: TRBD2
size: many

DNA: TGTGCCAGCAGCCGAGACAGGGGAGAGACCCAGTACTTC
CDR3: CASSRDRGETQYF
J: TRBJ2-5
V: TRBV5-4
D: TRBD1
size: .

DNA: TGCAGCGTTGAAAAAATGCGGAACGAGCAGTTCTTC
CDR3: CSVEKMRNEQFF
J: TRBJ2-1
V: TRBV29-1
D: .
size: .

DNA: TGTGCCAGCAGCGAGGACACTGAAGCTTTCTTT
CDR3: CASSEDTEAFF
J: TRBJ1-1
V: TRBV5-6
D: .
size: .

DNA: TGTGCCAGCAGGGCGGGGAGCAACTATGGCTACACCTTC
CDR3: CASRAGSNYGYTF
J: TRBJ1-2
V: TRBV6-5
D: .
size: .

DNA: TGCGCCAGTCGTCTGGGGGGACAGCAAGAGACCCAGTACTTC
CDR3: CASRLGGQQETQYF
J: TRBJ2-5
V: TRBV5-1
D: .
size: .

DNA: TGCAGCGCCTCCGGGACAGGGGATGAAAAACTGTTTTTT
CDR3: CSASGTGDEKLFF
J: TRBJ1-4
V: TRBV29-1
D: TRBD1
size: few

DNA: TGTGCCAGCAGTGGTGCGGCTAGCGGGAGGGGCGAGCAGTACTTC
CDR3: CASSGAASGRGEQYF
J: TRBJ2-7
V: TRBV2
D: TRBD2
size: few

DNA: TGTGCCAGCAGGCCCGGCTCCTACGAGCAGTACTTC
CDR3: CASRPGSYEQYF
J: TRBJ2-7
V: TRBV28
D: .
size: .

DNA: TGTGCCAGCAGTTACTTGGGGCTAGGGTATGGCTACACCTTC
CDR3: CASSYLGLGYGYTF
J: TRBJ1-2
V: TRBV6-5
D: .
size: .

DNA: TGTGCCAGCAGCGTAGACCCAGCGGGAAATGGTGGGCAGTACTTC
CDR3: CASSVDPAGNGGQYF
J: TRBJ2-7
V: TRBV9
D: TRBD2
size: .

DNA: TGCGCCAGCAGCGCCCCGGGACTATTGGGCGAGCAGTACTTC
CDR3: CASSAPGLLGEQYF
J: TRBJ2-7
V: TRBV5-1
D: TRBD2
size: .

DNA: TGCAGCGTTGAACGGCTCCTCCTGAGGAATGAGCAGTTCTTC
CDR3: CSVERLLLRNEQFF
J: TRBJ2-1
V: TRBV29-1
D: .
size: .

DNA: TGCAGCGTTTGGTCCGATCCCTACGAGCAGTACTTC
CDR3: CSVWSDPYEQYF
J: TRBJ2-7
V: TRBV29-1
D: .
size: once

DNA: TGCAGCGCTGGGGGTTCGGCCGGGGAGCTGTTTTTT
CDR3: CSAGGSAGELFF
J: TRBJ2-2
V: TRBV29-1
D: .
size: few

DNA: TGTGCCAGCAGCGCCGGACTAGCGATCTACGAGCAGTACTTC
CDR3: CASSAGLAIYEQYF
J: TRBJ2-7
V: TRBV7-9
D: TRBD2
size: few

DNA: TGTGCCAGCAGCTCGGGACTTTATACCTACGAGCAGTACTTC
CDR3: CASSSGLYTYEQYF
J: TRBJ2-7
V: TRBV11-2
D: .
size: .

DNA: TGTGCCAGCAGCCCGGGACACTCCTTGAATCAGCCCCAGCATTTT
CDR3: CASSPGHSLNQPQHF
J: TRBJ1-5
V: TRBV27
D: .
size: .

DNA: TGCAGCGTTGAGACTAGCGGCACAGATACGCAGTATTTT
CDR3: CSVETSGTDTQYF
J: TRBJ2-3
V: TRBV29-1
D: TRBD2
size: few

DNA: TGTGCCAGCAGCCCCGAGGGGGGCAGGGGCGGGGAGCTGTTTTTT
CDR3: CASSPEGGRGGELFF
J: TRBJ2-2
V: TRBV7-6
D: .
size: .

DNA: TGCGCCAGCCCCGTCATAGGCCCACCGGGACAGGGGTTGGAGACCCAGTACTTC
CDR3: CASPVIGPPGQGLETQYF
J: TRBJ2-5
V: TRBV23-1
D: TRBD1
size: .

DNA: TGTGCCAGCAGCACGCAGGGGTATACTGAAAAACTGTTTTTT
CDR3: CASSTQGYTEKLFF
J: TRBJ1-4
V: TRBV7-9
D: .
size: few

DNA: TGTGCCTGGAGAACCCGTAGCGGTTTCGGCTACACCTTC
CDR3: CAWRTRSGFGYTF
J: TRBJ1-2
V: TRBV30
D: .
size: .

DNA: TGTGCCAGCGAAATGAACACTGAAGCTTTCTTT
CDR3: CASEMNTEAFF
J: TRBJ1-1
V: TRBV28
D: .
size: .

DNA: TGTGCCAGCAGCTTAGGCGGGAGTACCAATGAGCAGTTCTTC
CDR3: CASSLGGSTNEQFF
J: TRBJ2-1
V: TRBV7-2
D: TRBD2
size: .

DNA: TGTGCCAGCAGCTCGTCTACAAGCTCCTACAATGAGCAGTTCTTC
CDR3: CASSSSTSSYNEQFF
J: TRBJ2-1
V: TRBV11-2
D: .
size: .

DNA: TGTGCCAGCAGTGTTGATGGGGCGCATCAGCCCCAGCATTTT
CDR3: CASSVDGAHQPQHF
J: TRBJ1-5
V: TRBV6-1
D: .
size: .

DNA: TGTGCCAGCAGCCGTGGACAGGTCACAGATACGCAGTATTTT
CDR3: CASSRGQVTDTQYF
J: TRBJ2-3
V: TRBV7-3
D: TRBD1
size: .

DNA: TGCAGCTCCGGGACAGGGAGGACCGGGGAGCTGTTTTTT
CDR3: CSSGTGRTGELFF
J: TRBJ2-2
V: TRBV29-1
D: TRBD1
size: few

DNA: TGTGCCACCAGCGAGGTGGGGTTCGTCTCCTACAATGAGCAGTTCTTC
CDR3: CATSEVGFVSYNEQFF
J: TRBJ2-1
V: TRBV15
D: .
size: .

DNA: TGCAGCGTTGACCAGGGAGGAGAGACCCAGTACTTC
CDR3: CSVDQGGETQYF
J: TRBJ2-5
V: TRBV29-1
D: .
size: .

DNA: TGCAGCCACGACTTGAACACTGAAGCTTTCTTT
CDR3: CSHDLNTEAFF
J: TRBJ1-1
V: TRBV29-1
D: .
size: .